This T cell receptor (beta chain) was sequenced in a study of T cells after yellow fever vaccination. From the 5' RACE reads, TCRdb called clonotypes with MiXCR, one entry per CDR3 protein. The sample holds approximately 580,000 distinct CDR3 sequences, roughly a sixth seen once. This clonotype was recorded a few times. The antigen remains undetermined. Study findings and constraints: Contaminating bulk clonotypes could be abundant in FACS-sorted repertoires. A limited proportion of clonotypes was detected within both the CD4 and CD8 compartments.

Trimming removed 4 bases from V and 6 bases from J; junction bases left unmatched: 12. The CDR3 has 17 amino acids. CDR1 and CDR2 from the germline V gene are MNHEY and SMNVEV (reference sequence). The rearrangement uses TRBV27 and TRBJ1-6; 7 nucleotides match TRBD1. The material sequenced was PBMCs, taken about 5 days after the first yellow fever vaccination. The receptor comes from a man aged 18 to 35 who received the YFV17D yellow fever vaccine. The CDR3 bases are TGTGCCAGCAGTTCACCCACAGGGGACTTCGGTAATTCACCCCTCCACTTT. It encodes CASSSPTGDFGNSPLHF.